Listed below are T cell receptor beta chains from one sample, sequenced in a study of OX40 agonist ivuxolimab in advanced cancers. Measured with immunoSEQ multiplex PCR; TCRdb has only the in-frame clones, and not every one. The profile shows tens of thousands of clones, roughly 85% of them singletons. The sample in question was CD4+ or CD8+ T cells sorted from blood, obtained in a trial of the OX40 agonist ivuxolimab. Every receptor here comes from an adult with an advanced solid tumor such as melanoma, head and neck, liver or kidney cancer. The CDR3 runs from the conserved cysteine through the conserved F or W. The D gene is left open where the match is weak. Only part of the rows carry a size: once, few, many, or a class if the clone is expanded.

J gene: TRBJ2-5
D gene: NA
clone size: NA
V gene: TRBV4-2
CDR3 protein: CASSHDHETQYF

J gene: NA
D gene: NA
clone size: NA
V gene: TRBV7-9
CDR3 protein: CASSLVYSAYEQYF

J gene: TRBJ1-4
D gene: NA
clone size: NA
V gene: TRBV4-1
CDR3 protein: CASSSEAGEGRLRFF

J gene: TRBJ2-3
D gene: TRBD1
clone size: NA
V gene: TRBV9
CDR3 protein: CASSVFGGQGITDTQYF

J gene: TRBJ1-4
D gene: NA
clone size: NA
V gene: TRBV4-3
CDR3 protein: CASSPRDTTTNEKLFF

J gene: TRBJ2-6
D gene: NA
clone size: NA
V gene: TRBV21-1
CDR3 protein: CASSPLGSGANVLTF

J gene: TRBJ2-7
D gene: TRBD1
clone size: NA
V gene: TRBV4-3
CDR3 protein: CASSPGTGGYEQYF

J gene: NA
D gene: NA
clone size: NA
V gene: TRBV2
CDR3 protein: CASTDGLARQHF

J gene: TRBJ2-1
D gene: TRBD1
clone size: NA
V gene: TRBV19
CDR3 protein: CASSQDRASYNEQFF

J gene: TRBJ1-5
D gene: NA
clone size: NA
V gene: TRBV19
CDR3 protein: CATWAGVNQPQHF

J gene: TRBJ1-4
D gene: NA
clone size: NA
V gene: TRBV6-1
CDR3 protein: CASLTRSRGNEKLFF

J gene: TRBJ1-2
D gene: TRBD1
clone size: NA
V gene: TRBV5-1
CDR3 protein: CASSLGQGGYGYTF

J gene: TRBJ2-2
D gene: NA
clone size: NA
V gene: TRBV9
CDR3 protein: CASSVDGGGGTGELFF

J gene: TRBJ2-1
D gene: NA
clone size: NA
V gene: TRBV7-9
CDR3 protein: CASSPPWGEQFF

J gene: TRBJ1-5
D gene: TRBD1
clone size: few
V gene: TRBV10-3
CDR3 protein: CAISGEGANNQPQHF

J gene: TRBJ2-5
D gene: NA
clone size: NA
V gene: TRBV9
CDR3 protein: CASSVAGIAQETQYF

J gene: TRBJ2-5
D gene: NA
clone size: NA
V gene: TRBV6-5
CDR3 protein: CASSNRRRAQETQYF

J gene: TRBJ2-3
D gene: NA
clone size: NA
V gene: TRBV30
CDR3 protein: CAWTLDYITDTQYF

J gene: TRBJ2-7
D gene: TRBD1
clone size: NA
V gene: TRBV4-3
CDR3 protein: CASSQRQGLINEQYF

J gene: TRBJ2-2
D gene: TRBD2
clone size: NA
V gene: TRBV10-3
CDR3 protein: CAISESTGTSGSGTGELFF

J gene: TRBJ2-7
D gene: NA
clone size: NA
V gene: TRBV27
CDR3 protein: CASSLGSSEQYF

J gene: TRBJ2-1
D gene: NA
clone size: NA
V gene: TRBV6-5
CDR3 protein: CASRGFDTLGEQFF

J gene: TRBJ2-7
D gene: NA
clone size: once
V gene: TRBV19
CDR3 protein: CASSIGAGDEQYF

J gene: TRBJ2-5
D gene: NA
clone size: NA
V gene: TRBV7-9
CDR3 protein: CASRFGQGAIYF

J gene: TRBJ1-6
D gene: NA
clone size: NA
V gene: TRBV7-6
CDR3 protein: CASSKDMGISSPLHF